This is a list of T cell receptor beta chains from one sample in a study of a mutant IDH1 vaccine in newly diagnosed glioma. Their recognized antigens are unknown. The assay was immunoSEQ multiplex PCR, and TCRdb's table has in-frame clones only and misses some. Of about 36,000 clones in the sample, roughly 80% were seen once. Specimen: PBMCs, collected from a glioma patient whose treatment included an IDH1 peptide vaccine. These receptors originate from a man aged 45 to 65 with glioma. Each CDR3 is given with its conserved first and last residue. The D gene is left open where the match is weak. Some rows mark clone size as missing; the rest say once, few, many or name a class of expanded clone.

CASSLGQLAF | TGTGCCAGCAGCTTGGGGCAATTGGCCTTC | TRBV7-9 | 10 | . | . | TRBJ2-4
CASSLGVDEKLFF | TGTGCCAGCAGTTTAGGGGTCGATGAAAAACTGTTTTTT | TRBV2 | 13 | few | . | TRBJ1-4
CASSSRTSGIYNEQFF | TGTGCCAGCAGCTCTCGGACTAGCGGGATATACAATGAGCAGTTCTTC | TRBV7-8 | 16 | . | TRBD2 | TRBJ2-1
CASSRRTGAIVEQYF | TGTGCCAGCAGCCGCCGAACAGGGGCCATTGTCGAGCAGTACTTC | TRBV5-6 | 15 | . | TRBD1 | TRBJ2-7
CSVWETSAYEQYF | TGCAGCGTTTGGGAGACTAGCGCCTACGAGCAGTACTTC | TRBV29-1 | 13 | once | TRBD2 | TRBJ2-7
CASSVAGEQFF | TGTGCCAGCAGCGTAGCTGGTGAGCAGTTCTTC | TRBV9 | 11 | . | . | TRBJ2-1
CASRDIYGYTF | TGTGCCAGCCGGGACATCTATGGCTACACCTTC | TRBV6-1 | 11 | once | . | TRBJ1-2
CASSLLRQGVSGANVLTF | TGTGCCAGCAGCTTGTTGAGACAGGGGGTCTCTGGGGCCAACGTCCTGACTTTC | TRBV5-6 | 18 | . | TRBD1 | TRBJ2-6
CATSPRLDGEIYGYTF | TGTGCCACCAGCCCTCGGTTGGATGGGGAGATCTATGGCTACACCTTC | TRBV15 | 16 | . | . | TRBJ1-2
CASSRDYQETQYF | TGTGCCAGCAGCCGGGACTACCAAGAGACCCAGTACTTC | TRBV2 | 13 | . | . | TRBJ2-5
CASSFRGTYEQYF | TGTGCCAGCAGTTTCAGGGGAACGTACGAGCAGTACTTC | TRBV28 | 13 | few | . | TRBJ2-7
CASSPGLARVIYEQYF | TGTGCCAGCAGCCCAGGACTAGCGCGAGTCATTTACGAGCAGTACTTC | TRBV5-5 | 16 | . | TRBD2 | TRBJ2-7
CSVEAIHYNEQFF | TGCAGCGTTGAAGCTATCCACTACAATGAGCAGTTCTTC | TRBV29-1 | 13 | . | . | TRBJ2-1
CASSQGFSGGNTGELFF | TGCGCCAGCAGCCAAGGGTTCTCGGGGGGCAACACCGGGGAGCTGTTTTTT | TRBV4-3 | 17 | . | . | TRBJ2-2
CASSLERVQWSTGELFF | TGTGCCAGCAGCTTGGAAAGGGTCCAGTGGAGCACCGGGGAGCTGTTTTTT | TRBV5-6 | 17 | . | . | TRBJ2-2
CASSEVIGNYNSPLHF | TGTGCCAGCAGTGAAGTAATTGGGAACTATAATTCACCCCTCCACTTT | TRBV6-1 | 16 | . | . | TRBJ1-6
CATDRRGYEQYF | TGTGCCACCGACAGGAGGGGCTACGAGCAGTACTTC | TRBV6-1 | 12 | . | . | TRBJ2-7
CASSPAPTYEQYF | TGTGCCAGCTCACCGGCACCAACCTACGAGCAGTACTTC | TRBV28 | 13 | . | . | TRBJ2-7
CASNLILRDRGVDQPQHF | TGTGCCAGCAACTTGATCCTCCGGGACAGAGGGGTGGATCAGCCCCAGCATTTT | TRBV28 | 18 | . | TRBD1 | TRBJ1-5
CASSQFRNTEAFF | TGTGCCAGCAGTCAATTCAGGAACACTGAAGCTTTCTTT | TRBV6-5 | 13 | . | . | TRBJ1-1
CASSRQSSYEQYF | TGCGCCAGCAGTCGTCAGAGCTCCTACGAGCAGTACTTC | TRBV23-1 | 13 | . | . | TRBJ2-7
CAWSVQPHYGYTF | TGTGCCTGGAGTGTACAGCCCCACTATGGCTACACCTTC | TRBV30 | 13 | few | . | TRBJ1-2
CASIPGTGLGEQYF | TGTGCCAGCATCCCCGGGACAGGGCTCGGCGAGCAGTACTTC | TRBV28 | 14 | . | TRBD1 | TRBJ2-7
CASSSDRGREGYTF | TGTGCCAGCAGCTCCGACAGGGGGCGAGAAGGCTACACCTTC | TRBV13 | 14 | . | TRBD1 | TRBJ1-2
CASSEGGGQPQHF | TGTGCCAGCAGTGAGGGGGGGGGTCAGCCCCAGCATTTT | TRBV2 | 13 | . | . | TRBJ1-5
CASVGQSYEQYF | TGTGCCAGCGTGGGGCAATCCTACGAGCAGTACTTC | TRBV6-1 | 12 | . | . | TRBJ2-7
CASSHQRHVIDQPQHF | TGCGCCAGCAGTCACCAGAGACACGTTATAGATCAGCCCCAGCATTTT | TRBV23-1 | 16 | . | . | TRBJ1-5
CASGTGGNTGELFF | TGCGCCAGCGGTACAGGTGGTAACACCGGGGAGCTGTTTTTT | TRBV5-1 | 14 | . | . | TRBJ2-2
CASRIWGTEAFF | TGTGCCAGTAGGATTTGGGGCACTGAAGCTTTCTTT | TRBV19 | 12 | . | . | TRBJ1-1
CATSPRARSSGNTIYF | TGTGCCACCAGCCCACGGGCCCGTAGCTCTGGAAACACCATATATTTT | TRBV15 | 16 | . | . | TRBJ1-3
CASSLGRDQPQHF | TGCGCCAGCAGCTTGGGCAGGGATCAGCCCCAGCATTTT | TRBV5-1 | 13 | once | . | TRBJ1-5
CAISEQGRTDTQYF | TGTGCCATCAGTGAACAGGGGCGGACAGATACGCAGTATTTT | TRBV10-3 | 14 | . | TRBD1 | TRBJ2-3
CASSSQGGQPQHF | TGTGCCAGCAGCTCACAGGGCGGTCAGCCCCAGCATTTT | TRBV6-6 | 13 | . | . | TRBJ1-5
CASSRTTGGEAFF | TGTGCCAGCAGTCGAACAACAGGGGGTGAAGCTTTCTTT | TRBV6-5 | 13 | . | TRBD1 | TRBJ1-1
CASRGLAGGLQETQYF | TGTGCCAGCAGGGGACTAGCGGGGGGCCTCCAAGAGACCCAGTACTTC | TRBV25-1 | 16 | once | TRBD2 | TRBJ2-5
CASRRDRSNYGYTF | TGCGCCAGCCGCCGGGACAGATCTAACTATGGCTACACCTTC | TRBV5-1 | 14 | . | TRBD1 | TRBJ1-2
CASSIGLSGSDEQFF | TGTGCCAGTAGTATCGGTCTTAGCGGGAGTGATGAGCAGTTCTTC | TRBV19 | 15 | few | TRBD2 | TRBJ2-1